What follows are 24 T cell receptor beta chains derived from one specimen sequenced in a study of yellow fever vaccine responses in identical twins. TCRdb reprocessed the RT-PCR reads with MiXCR, giving one entry per CDR3 protein. Of fewer than 6,000 distinct CDR3 sequences detected, 65% to 90% appear once; the ten largest clones hold about 2%. The specimen was T cells from blood (PBMCs), unsorted or a sorted subset (not recorded which), collected before or after yellow fever vaccination (not recorded which). These receptors were taken from a woman between 18 and 30 years old who received the yellow fever vaccine.

The chain combines TRBV29-1 with TRBJ2-3, with D perhaps matching TRBD1 (5 bases). The germline V gene encodes CDR1 SQVTM and CDR2 ANQGSEA. The CDR3 is 10 amino acids. Trimming left V 7 bases short and J 6 bases short, with 8 bases between. The chain's CDR3 is CSAGADTQYF. CDR3 nucleotide sequence: TGCAGCGCTGGGGCTGATACGCAGTATTTT.

This rearrangement joins TRBV14 to TRBJ2-2, with 7 positions matching TRBD2. The V and J ends lost 2 bases and 4 bases, in that order; junction bases with no gene match: 4. This CDR3 contains 15 residues. Germline V gives CDR1 SGHDN, CDR2 FVKESK. The CDR3 here is CASSQPSGTTGELFF. The CDR3 nucleotides are TGTGCCAGCAGCCAACCTAGCGGAACCACCGGGGAGCTGTTTTTT.

The V call is TRBV13, the J call TRBJ2-5, with TRBD1 identical over 8 bases. V shed 5 bases and J 2 bases; nucleotides not matched to a gene: 4. The CDR3 covers 14 residues. CDR1 is PRHDT, CDR2 FYEKMQ, per germline (reference sequence). CDR3 DNA: TGTGCCAGCAGCGGAACAGGGGGGCAAGAGACCCAGTACTTC. It translates to CASSGTGGQETQYF. Full variable domain (missing parts from reference TRBV13 and TRBJ2-5): AAGVIQSPRHLIKEKRETATLKCYPIPRHDTVYWYQQGPGQDPQFLISFYEKMQSDKGSIPDRFSAQQFSDYHSELNMSSLELGDSALYFCASSGTGGQETQYFGPGTRLLVL.

The genes are TRBV20-1 and TRBJ2-7, with a tentative D call TRBD2 (5 bases). Per germline, CDR1 DFQATT and CDR2 SNEGSKA (reference sequence). The CDR3 runs 14 residues. Trimming left V 0 bases short and J 3 bases short, with 12 bases between. The CDR3 region has the DNA TGCAGTGCTAGAGAACGGGAAGGGTACTACGAGCAGTACTTC. This translates into CSAREREGYYEQYF.

The chain joins TRBV9 to TRBJ2-2; D uncertain. Deletions cut 0 bases from V and 0 bases from J, with 6 bases between. There are 15 residues in the CDR3. In germline, CDR1 is SGDLS, CDR2 YYNGEE. The CDR3 loop reads CASSVAKTNTGELFF. CDR3 DNA sequence: TGTGCCAGCAGCGTAGCTAAAACGAACACCGGGGAGCTGTTTTTT.

This clonotype was counted a few times. The V and J genes are TRBV23-1 and TRBJ1-5; the D gene is possibly TRBD1 (5 bases). TRBV23-1 belongs to the ORF category, with a function that is uncertain. The length of the CDR3 is 14 residues. V shed 6 bases and J shed 6 bases, with 15 bases lying between them. The DNA for the CDR3 is TGCGCCAGCAGCCACGGGGGTGCGGCTCAGCCCCAGCATTTT. As protein: CASSHGGAAQPQHF.

CDR3 nucleotides: TGCGCCAGCAGCCGCGACCATAGCTCCTACAATGAGCAGTTCTTC. This codes for CASSRDHSSYNEQFF. The V and J genes are TRBV4-3 and TRBJ2-1; D call uncertain. CDR1 and CDR2 (germline): LGHNA, YSLEER. V lost 4 bases, J lost 0 bases, and 10 bases lay in between. The CDR3 is made up of 15 amino acids.

This clonotype showed up just a few times. The chain links TRBV23-1 to TRBJ1-1; TRBD1 matches at 7 bases. TRBV23-1 is an ORF, with its function uncertain. This CDR3 has 14 amino acids. V was clipped by 4 bases and J by 1 base; unmatched bases: 3. The CDR3: CASSRGDRNTEAFF. The CDR3 DNA is TGCGCCAGCAGTCGTGGGGACAGGAACACTGAAGCTTTCTTT.

This clonotype was counted a single time. V and J are TRBV11-1 and TRBJ2-5, with a tentative D call TRBD2 (5 bases). The V and J ends lost 6 bases and 5 bases respectively, with 10 bases between them. There are 12 residues in the CDR3. Germline CDR1 is SGHAT and CDR2 is FQDESV (reference sequence). The CDR3 sequence is CASSTSMETQYF. CDR3 DNA: TGTGCCAGCAGTACTAGTATGGAGACCCAGTACTTC.

This chain uses TRBV13 with TRBJ2-1; 9 bases match TRBD2. This CDR3 region has 14 residues. Germline V gene sequence: CDR1 PRHDT, CDR2 FYEKMQ (reference sequence). The ends lost 5 bases at V and 8 bases at J; junction bases unmatched: 7. The CDR3 DNA is TGTGCCAGCAGCCTACAGGGGACTAGCTATGAGCAGTTCTTC. Its translation: CASSLQGTSYEQFF.

The chain has TRBV11-1 and TRBJ2-7, with a possible D match to TRBD1 (6 bases). Germline CDR1 and CDR2: SGHAT and FQDESV (reference sequence). V lost 4 bases to trimming and J lost 6 bases, with 13 bases between them. This CDR3 has 13 residues. CDR3 sequence reads: CASSSRDIGEQYF. CDR3 sequence (DNA): TGTGCCAGCAGCTCCCGGGACATCGGCGAGCAGTACTTC.

The chain combines TRBV27 with TRBJ2-4; D is perhaps TRBD1 (5 bases). CDR3 length: 16 residues. Trimming took 2 bases from V and 2 from J, leaving 13 bases between them. From germline, CDR1 is MNHEY and CDR2 SMNVEV (reference sequence). The CDR3 spells CASSLPNSGSKNIQYF. The CDR3 region has the DNA TGTGCCAGCAGTTTACCGAATTCAGGGTCCAAAAACATTCAGTACTTC.

The V and J genes are TRBV4-3 and TRBJ2-1; D might be TRBD1 (6 bases). Germline-derived CDR1 and CDR2 are LGHNA and YSLEER. The CDR3 spans 16 residues. V lost 0 bases and J lost 0, with 9 bases in between. CDR3: CASSQDGTSSYNEQFF. The CDR3 nucleotides read TGCGCCAGCAGCCAAGACGGGACAAGCTCCTACAATGAGCAGTTCTTC.

The chain combines TRBV5-1 with TRBJ2-2, with D perhaps given as TRBD1 or TRBD2 (5 bases each). V lost 6 bases, J lost 2 bases, and 14 bases lay in between. Per the germline V gene, CDR1 is SGHRS and CDR2 is YFSETQ. This CDR3 is 15 amino acids long. CDR3 in DNA: TGCGCCAGCAAGGTTTCCGGGGCTAACACCGGGGAGCTGTTTTTT. Its translation: CASKVSGANTGELFF.

V is TRBV11-2 and J is TRBJ2-5; tentative D call: TRBD2 (5 bases). The germline V gene encodes CDR1 SGHAT and CDR2 FQNNGV. The CDR3 runs 12 residues. V lost 8 bases, J lost 5 bases, and 12 bases lay in between. The CDR3 DNA is TGTGCCAGCCTACTAGAGGGCGAGACCCAGTACTTC. Its translation: CASLLEGETQYF.

V usage is TRBV11-3 and J usage is TRBJ2-7; TRBD1 matches 10 bases. CDR3 length: 16 amino acids. V shed 4 bases and J 4 bases; nucleotides not matched to a gene: 10. Germline V gene data show CDR1 as SGHNT and CDR2 as YENEEA. The CDR3 DNA reads TGTGCCAGCAGCTCGGACTCGCGGGACAGGGGATACGAGCAGTACTTC. It yields the protein CASSSDSRDRGYEQYF. Together with reference TRBV11-3 and TRBJ2-7, the CDR3 gives the full variable domain: EAGVVQSPRYKIIEKKQPVAFWCNPISGHNTLYWYLQNLGQGPELLIRYENEEAVDDSQLPKDRFSAERLKGVDSTLKIQPAELGDSAVYLCASSSDSRDRGYEQYFGPGTRLTVT.

This clonotype was counted once. The V and J genes are TRBV4-3 and TRBJ1-1, with TRBD1 as a possible D gene (5 bases). The germline gives CDR1 LGHNA, CDR2 YSLEER. V was cut by 7 bases and J by 5 bases, with 17 bases left in between. The length of the CDR3 is 14 residues. The CDR3 region is CASIQGYGKTEAFF. The CDR3 nucleotides are TGCGCCAGCATCCAGGGCTACGGTAAAACTGAAGCTTTCTTT.

In DNA, the CDR3 is TGTGCCAGCAGCTTATTGGGCCCGACCTCCTACGAGCAGTACTTC. The encoded protein is CASSLLGPTSYEQYF. V and J are TRBV5-5 and TRBJ2-7; D gene uncertain. The CDR3 has 15 amino acids. In germline, CDR1 is SGHKS, CDR2 YYEKEE (reference sequence). V gave up 2 bases and J gave up 0 bases, with 12 bases separating them.

The J gene is TRBJ2-3, the V gene TRBV4-1; D is unclear. This CDR3 contains 13 residues. The V gene lost 1 base and the J gene lost 6 bases, with 8 bases spanning the gap. Germline assignment: CDR1 MGHRA and CDR2 YSYEKL. The CDR3 nucleotides are TGCGCCAGCAGCCAAGTTTCCCCGGATACGCAGTATTTT. Its translation: CASSQVSPDTQYF.

The chain employs TRBV30 and TRBJ1-5; no clear D gene. V lost 2 bases and J lost 2, with 10 bases in between. The CDR3 is 14 residues long. CDR1 is GTSNPN, CDR2 SVGIG, per germline (reference sequence). The CDR3 coding sequence is TGTGCCTGGAGTCCCATCGCGGGCAATCAGCCCCAGCATTTT. Protein: CAWSPIAGNQPQHF.

This clonotype was seen once. This chain joins TRBV18 and TRBJ2-5; D not certain. From germline, CDR1 is KGHSH and CDR2 LQKENI. The CDR3 runs 13 residues. Trimming took 6 bases from V and 2 from J, leaving 10 bases between them. The CDR3 loop is CASSPGTQETQYF. For the CDR3, the DNA is TGTGCCAGCTCTCCGGGCACTCAAGAGACCCAGTACTTC.

The chain joins TRBV5-1 to TRBJ2-7; unclear D gene. V lost 0 bases to trimming and J lost 2 bases, with 12 bases between them. Germline CDR1 and CDR2: SGHRS and YFSETQ. The CDR3 spans 15 residues. CDR3 amino acids: CASSLEGKGAYEQYF. The CDR3 coding sequence is TGCGCCAGCAGCTTGGAAGGGAAGGGTGCCTACGAGCAGTACTTC.

The rearrangement joins TRBV29-1 to TRBJ2-1; D is undetermined. CDR3 length equals 11 residues. V was trimmed by 7 bases and J by 10 bases, leaving 14 bases between them. CDR1 and CDR2 from the germline V gene are SQVTM and ANQGSEA. CDR3 coding DNA: TGCAGCGCCCTGGACCCACGAGAGCAGTTCTTC. Translation gives CSALDPREQFF.

V gene TRBV29-1 combines with J gene TRBJ1-3, with TRBD1 identical over 7 bases. CDR3 length equals 18 residues. The V gene end was trimmed by 0 bases and the J gene end by 3 bases; junction bases not matched to a gene: 14. Germline CDR1 and CDR2: SQVTM and ANQGSEA. The CDR3 spells CSVEDPLGGGAYGNTIYF. The CDR3 DNA reads TGCAGCGTTGAAGATCCCCTTGGAGGGGGCGCATATGGAAACACCATATATTTT. The full variable domain, rest sourced from reference TRBV29-1 and TRBJ1-3, is SAVISQKPSRDICQRGTSLTIQCQVDSQVTMMFWYRQQPGQSLTLIATANQGSEATYESGFVIDKFPISRPNLTFSTLTVSNMSPEDSSIYLCSVEDPLGGGAYGNTIYFGEGSWLTVV.